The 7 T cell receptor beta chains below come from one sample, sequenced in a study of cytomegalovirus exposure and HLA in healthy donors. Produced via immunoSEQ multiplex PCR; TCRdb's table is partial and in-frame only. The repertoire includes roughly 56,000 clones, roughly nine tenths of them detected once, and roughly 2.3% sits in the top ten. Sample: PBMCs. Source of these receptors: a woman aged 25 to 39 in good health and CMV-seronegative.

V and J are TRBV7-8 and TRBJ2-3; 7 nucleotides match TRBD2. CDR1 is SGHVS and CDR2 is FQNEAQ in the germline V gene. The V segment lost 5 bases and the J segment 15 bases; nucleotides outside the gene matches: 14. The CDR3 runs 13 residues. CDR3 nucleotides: TGTGCCAGCAGCCCCACGGGGCGGGAGTTTATATATTTT. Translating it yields CASSPTGREFIYF.

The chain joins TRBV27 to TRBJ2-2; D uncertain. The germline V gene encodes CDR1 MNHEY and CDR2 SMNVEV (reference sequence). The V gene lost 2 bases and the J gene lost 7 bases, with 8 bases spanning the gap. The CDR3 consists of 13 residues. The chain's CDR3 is CASSLESGGELFF. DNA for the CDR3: TGTGCCAGCAGTTTAGAATCAGGCGGGGAGCTGTTTTTT.

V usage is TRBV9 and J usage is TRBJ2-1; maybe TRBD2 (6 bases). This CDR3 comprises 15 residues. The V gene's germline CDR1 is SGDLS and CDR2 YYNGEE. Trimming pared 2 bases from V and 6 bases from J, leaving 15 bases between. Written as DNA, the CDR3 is TGTGCCAGCAGCGTCCGGACGGGGGACCCCAATGAGCAGTTCTTC. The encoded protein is CASSVRTGDPNEQFF.

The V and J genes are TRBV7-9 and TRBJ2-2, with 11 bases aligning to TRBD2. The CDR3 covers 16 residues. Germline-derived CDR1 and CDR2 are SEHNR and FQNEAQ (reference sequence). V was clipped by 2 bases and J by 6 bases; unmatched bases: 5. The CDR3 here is CASSLILAGGPGELFF. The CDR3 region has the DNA TGTGCCAGCAGCTTAATTCTAGCGGGAGGTCCCGGGGAGCTGTTTTTT.

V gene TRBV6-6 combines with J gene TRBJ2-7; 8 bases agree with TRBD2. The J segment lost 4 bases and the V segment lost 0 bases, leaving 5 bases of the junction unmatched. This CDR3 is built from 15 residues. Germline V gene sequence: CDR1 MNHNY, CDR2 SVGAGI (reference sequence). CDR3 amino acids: CASSYSRAGGYEQYF. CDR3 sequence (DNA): TGTGCCAGCAGTTACTCGAGGGCGGGAGGATACGAGCAGTACTTC.

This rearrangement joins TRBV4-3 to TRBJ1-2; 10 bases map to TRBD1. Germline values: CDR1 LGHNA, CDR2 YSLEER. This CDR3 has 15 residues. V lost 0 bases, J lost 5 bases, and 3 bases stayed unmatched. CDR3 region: CASSQDRTGGYGYTF. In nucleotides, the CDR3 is TGCGCCAGCAGCCAAGATAGGACAGGGGGGTATGGCTACACCTTC.

The CDR3 DNA reads TGTGCCAGCAGCGCGACAGGGGCGAACACTGAAGCTTTCTTT. Translated: CASSATGANTEAFF. The chain uses TRBV7-3 and TRBJ1-1; 8 bases align to TRBD1. J lost 1 base, V lost 5 bases, and 3 bases had no gene match. Looked up from germline, CDR1 is SGHTA and CDR2 is FQGTGA. The length of the CDR3 is 14 residues.